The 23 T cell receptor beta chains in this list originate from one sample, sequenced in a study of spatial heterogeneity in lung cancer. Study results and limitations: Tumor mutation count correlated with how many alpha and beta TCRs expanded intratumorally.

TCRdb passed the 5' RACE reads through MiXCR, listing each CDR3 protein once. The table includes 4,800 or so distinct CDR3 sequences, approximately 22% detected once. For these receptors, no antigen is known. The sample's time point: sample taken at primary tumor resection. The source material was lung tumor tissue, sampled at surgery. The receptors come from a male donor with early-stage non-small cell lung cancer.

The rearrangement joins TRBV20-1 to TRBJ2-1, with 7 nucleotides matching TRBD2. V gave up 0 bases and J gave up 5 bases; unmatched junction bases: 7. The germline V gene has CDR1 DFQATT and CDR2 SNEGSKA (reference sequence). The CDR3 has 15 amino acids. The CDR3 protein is CSARDTLAANNEQFF. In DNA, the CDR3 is TGCAGTGCTAGAGATACGCTAGCGGCTAACAATGAGCAGTTCTTC.

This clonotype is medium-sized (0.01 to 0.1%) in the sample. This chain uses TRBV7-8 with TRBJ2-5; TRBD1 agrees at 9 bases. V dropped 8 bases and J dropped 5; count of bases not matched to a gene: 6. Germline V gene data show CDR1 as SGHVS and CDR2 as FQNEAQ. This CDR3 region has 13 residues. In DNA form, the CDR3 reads TGTGCCAGCGACACAGGGGGCTTGGAGACCCAGTACTTC. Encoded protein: CASDTGGLETQYF. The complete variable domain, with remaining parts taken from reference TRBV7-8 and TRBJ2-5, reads GAGVSQSPRYKVAKRGQDVALRCDPISGHVSLFWYQQALGQGPEFLTYFQNEAQLDKSGLPSDRFFAERPEGSVSTLKIQRTQQEDSAVYLCASDTGGLETQYFGPGTRLLVL.

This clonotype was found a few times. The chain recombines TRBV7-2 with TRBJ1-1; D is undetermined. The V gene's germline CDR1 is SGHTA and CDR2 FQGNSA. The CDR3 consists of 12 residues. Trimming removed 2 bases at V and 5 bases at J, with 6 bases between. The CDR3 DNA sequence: TGTGCCAGCAGCTTACCCTGGACTGAAGCTTTCTTT. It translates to CASSLPWTEAFF.

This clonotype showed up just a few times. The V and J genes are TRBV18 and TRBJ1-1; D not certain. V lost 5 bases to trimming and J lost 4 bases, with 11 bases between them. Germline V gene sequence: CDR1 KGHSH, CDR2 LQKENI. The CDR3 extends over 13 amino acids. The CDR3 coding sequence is TGTGCCAGCTCATTTGCCCCGGGCACTGAAGCTTTCTTT. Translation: CASSFAPGTEAFF. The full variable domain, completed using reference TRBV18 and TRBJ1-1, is NAGVMQNPRHLVRRRGQEARLRCSPMKGHSHVYWYRQLPEEGLKFMVYLQKENIIDESGMPKERFSAEFPKEGPSILRIQQVVRGDSAAYFCASSFAPGTEAFFGQGTRLTVV.

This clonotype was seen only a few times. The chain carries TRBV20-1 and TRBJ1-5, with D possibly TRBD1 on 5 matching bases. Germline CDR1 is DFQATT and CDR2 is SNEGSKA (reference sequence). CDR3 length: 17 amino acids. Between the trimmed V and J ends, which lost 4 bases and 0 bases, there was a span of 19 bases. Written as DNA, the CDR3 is TGCAGTGCTACCGGGGCGATCACGTCCGATAGCAATCAGCCCCAGCATTTT. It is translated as CSATGAITSDSNQPQHF.

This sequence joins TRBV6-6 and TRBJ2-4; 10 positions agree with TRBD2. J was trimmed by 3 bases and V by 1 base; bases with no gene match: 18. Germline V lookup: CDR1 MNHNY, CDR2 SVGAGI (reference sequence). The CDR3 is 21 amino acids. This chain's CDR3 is CASSYLIYSSLAGKVKNIQYF. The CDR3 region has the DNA TGTGCCAGCAGTTACTTGATTTACTCTTCACTAGCGGGAAAAGTCAAAAACATTCAGTACTTC.

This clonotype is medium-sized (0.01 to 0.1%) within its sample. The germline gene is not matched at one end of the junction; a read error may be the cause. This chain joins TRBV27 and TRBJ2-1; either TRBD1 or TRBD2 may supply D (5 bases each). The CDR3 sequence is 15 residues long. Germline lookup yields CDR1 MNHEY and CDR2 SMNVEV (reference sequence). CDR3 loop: CVSTPLLGEPNEQFF. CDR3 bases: TGTGTCAGCACTCCCCTCTTGGGGGAACCAAATGAGCAGTTCTTC.

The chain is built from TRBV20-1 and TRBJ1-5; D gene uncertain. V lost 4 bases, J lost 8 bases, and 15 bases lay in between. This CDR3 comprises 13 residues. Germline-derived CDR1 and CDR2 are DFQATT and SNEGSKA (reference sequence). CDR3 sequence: CSATPRGWEPQHF. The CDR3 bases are TGCAGTGCTACCCCCCGCGGCTGGGAGCCCCAGCATTTT.

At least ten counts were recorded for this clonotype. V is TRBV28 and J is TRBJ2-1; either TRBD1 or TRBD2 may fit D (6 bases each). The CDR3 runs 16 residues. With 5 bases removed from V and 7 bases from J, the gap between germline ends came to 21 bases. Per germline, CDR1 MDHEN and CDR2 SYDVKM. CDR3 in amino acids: CASSLSGTPRGNEQFF. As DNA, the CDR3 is TGTGCCAGCAGTCTCTCCGGGACACCTCGGGGGAATGAGCAGTTCTTC.

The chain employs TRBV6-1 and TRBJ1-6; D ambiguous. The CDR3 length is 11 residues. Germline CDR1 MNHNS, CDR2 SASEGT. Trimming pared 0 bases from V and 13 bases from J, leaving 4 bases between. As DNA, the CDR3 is TGTGCCAGCAGTGAAGCGAGTCCCCTCCACTTT. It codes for CASSEASPLHF.

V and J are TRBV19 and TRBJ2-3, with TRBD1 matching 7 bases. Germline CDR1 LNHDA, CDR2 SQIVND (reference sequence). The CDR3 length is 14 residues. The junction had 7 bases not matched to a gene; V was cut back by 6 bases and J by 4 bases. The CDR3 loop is CASRRQGMPDTQYF. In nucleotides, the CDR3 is TGTGCCAGTAGGAGACAGGGTATGCCAGATACGCAGTATTTT.

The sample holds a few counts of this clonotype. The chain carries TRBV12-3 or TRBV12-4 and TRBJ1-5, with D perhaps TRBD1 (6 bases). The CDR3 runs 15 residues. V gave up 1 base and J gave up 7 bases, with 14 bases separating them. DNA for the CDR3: TGTGCCAGCAGTTTAGATCTGGCAGGGGCCCAGCCCCAGCATTTT. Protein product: CASSLDLAGAQPQHF.

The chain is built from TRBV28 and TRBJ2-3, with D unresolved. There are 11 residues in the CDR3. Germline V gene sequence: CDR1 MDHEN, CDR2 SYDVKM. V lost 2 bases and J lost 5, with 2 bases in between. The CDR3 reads CASSLLDTQYF. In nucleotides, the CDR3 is TGTGCCAGCAGTTTACTAGATACGCAGTATTTT.

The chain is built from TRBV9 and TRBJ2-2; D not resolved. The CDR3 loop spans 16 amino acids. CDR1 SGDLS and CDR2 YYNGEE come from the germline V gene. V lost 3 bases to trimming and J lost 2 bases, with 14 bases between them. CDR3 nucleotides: TGTGCCAGCAGCGAGCGTTCTGGCGGAAACACCGGGGAGCTGTTTTTT. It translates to CASSERSGGNTGELFF.

The CDR3 region has the DNA TGTGCCAGCAGCCTCGAGATCCAAGAGACCCAGTACTTC. It is translated as CASSLEIQETQYF. The genes are TRBV7-7 and TRBJ2-5; D is uncertain. Germline loops: CDR1 SSHAT, CDR2 FNYEAQ (reference sequence). Trimming removed 5 bases at V and 1 base at J, with 8 bases between. The CDR3 length is 13 residues.

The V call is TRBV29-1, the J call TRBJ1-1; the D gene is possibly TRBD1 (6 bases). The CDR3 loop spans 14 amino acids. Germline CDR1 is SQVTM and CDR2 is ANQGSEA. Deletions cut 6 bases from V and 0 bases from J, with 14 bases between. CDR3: CSVDQGILNTEAFF. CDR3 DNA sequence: TGCAGCGTCGATCAGGGGATACTGAACACTGAAGCTTTCTTT. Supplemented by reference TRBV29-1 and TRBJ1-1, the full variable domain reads SAVISQKPSRDICQRGTSLTIQCQVDSQVTMMFWYRQQPGQSLTLIATANQGSEATYESGFVIDKFPISRPNLTFSTLTVSNMSPEDSSIYLCSVDQGILNTEAFFGQGTRLTVV.

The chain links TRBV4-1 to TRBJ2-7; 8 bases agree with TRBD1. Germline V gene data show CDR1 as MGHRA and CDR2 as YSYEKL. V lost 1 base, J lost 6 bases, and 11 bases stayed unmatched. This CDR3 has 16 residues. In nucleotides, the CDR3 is TGCGCCAGCAGCCAAGGGAAGACAGGGGCGAGACTCGAGCAGTACTTC. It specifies CASSQGKTGARLEQYF.

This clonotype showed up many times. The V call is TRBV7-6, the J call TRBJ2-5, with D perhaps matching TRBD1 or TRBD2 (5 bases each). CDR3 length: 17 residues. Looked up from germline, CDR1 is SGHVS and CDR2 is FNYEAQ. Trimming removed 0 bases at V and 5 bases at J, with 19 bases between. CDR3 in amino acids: CASSLAAVAGSTETQYF. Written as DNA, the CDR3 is TGTGCCAGCAGCTTAGCCGCCGTGGCAGGGAGTACGGAGACCCAGTACTTC.

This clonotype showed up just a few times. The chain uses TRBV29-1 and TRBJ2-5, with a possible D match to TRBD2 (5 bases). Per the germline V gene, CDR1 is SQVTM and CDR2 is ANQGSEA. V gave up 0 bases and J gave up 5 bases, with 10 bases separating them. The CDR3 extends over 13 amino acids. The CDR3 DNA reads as TGCAGCGTTGAAGACCGGGCGGGCGAGACCCAGTACTTC. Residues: CSVEDRAGETQYF.

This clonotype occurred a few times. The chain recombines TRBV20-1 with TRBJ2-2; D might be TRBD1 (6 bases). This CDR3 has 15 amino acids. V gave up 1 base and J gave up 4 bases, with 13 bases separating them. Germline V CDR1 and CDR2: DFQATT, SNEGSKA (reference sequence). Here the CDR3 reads CSARGRTVPTGELFF. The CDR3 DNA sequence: TGCAGTGCTAGAGGTCGGACAGTTCCCACCGGGGAGCTGTTTTTT.

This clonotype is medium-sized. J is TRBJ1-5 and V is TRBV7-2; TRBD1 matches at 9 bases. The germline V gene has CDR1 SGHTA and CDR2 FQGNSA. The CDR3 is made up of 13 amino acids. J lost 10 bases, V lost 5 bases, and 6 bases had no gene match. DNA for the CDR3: TGTGCCAGCAGCCCGGACAGGGGATTACCCCAGCATTTT. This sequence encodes CASSPDRGLPQHF.

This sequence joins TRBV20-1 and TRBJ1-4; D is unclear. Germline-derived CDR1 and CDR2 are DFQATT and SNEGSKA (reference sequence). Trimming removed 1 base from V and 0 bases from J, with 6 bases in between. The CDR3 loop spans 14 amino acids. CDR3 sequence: CSARADATNEKLFF. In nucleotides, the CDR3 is TGCAGTGCTAGAGCAGACGCAACTAATGAAAAACTGTTTTTT.

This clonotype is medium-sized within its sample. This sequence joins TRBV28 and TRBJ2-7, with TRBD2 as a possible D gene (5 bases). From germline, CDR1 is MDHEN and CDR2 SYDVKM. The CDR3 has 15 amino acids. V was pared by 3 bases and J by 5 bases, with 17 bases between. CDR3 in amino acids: CASSFPRASPNEQYF. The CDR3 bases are TGTGCCAGCAGTTTCCCGCGGGCTAGCCCCAACGAGCAGTACTTC.